The rows below give T cell receptor beta chains drawn from one sample of a study of type 1 regulatory T cells. TCRdb re-derived calls from the reads in MiXCR, one entry per CDR3 protein. This sample yields 70,000 or so distinct CDR3 sequences, of which about 20% are seen a single time; 7% to 10% belongs to the top ten. These TCRs are of unknown antigen specificity. Sequences were obtained from cultured type 1 regulatory T (Tr1) cells, either the whole culture or a sorted fraction (not recorded which). These receptors came from a human donor in good health. Each CDR3 is given with its conserved first and last residue. A D gene is named only where the DNA matches it firmly. Size tells how often a clone was seen (once, few, many) or the class of an expanded clone, and some rows leave it out.

J gene | clone size | V gene | D gene | CDR3 DNA | CDR3 protein
TRBJ1-4 | few | TRBV12-3/TRBV12-4 | . | TGTGCCAGCGGGCCTGGTTGGGAAAAACTGTTTTTT | CASGPGWEKLFF
TRBJ1-2 | . | TRBV3-1 | TRBD1 | TGTGCCAGCAGCCAAGGCAACAGGGGGAGCACCTTC | CASSQGNRGSTF
TRBJ2-1 | . | TRBV4-1 | . | TGCGCCAGCAGCCAAGGAGACTACTACAATGAGCAGTTCTTC | CASSQGDYYNEQFF
TRBJ1-2 | few | TRBV12-5 | . | TGTGCTAGTGGTTATACAGGGTTCTCGGATGGATATGGCTACACCTTC | CASGYTGFSDGYGYTF
TRBJ1-6 | . | TRBV11-2 | . | TGTGCCAGCAGCCCACAATTAACAGGCGCGGGTTCACCCCTCCACTTT | CASSPQLTGAGSPLHF
TRBJ2-1 | many | TRBV5-1 | . | TGCGCCAGCAGCTTGGCCGGGACAAACTATAATGAGCAGTTCTTC | CASSLAGTNYNEQFF
TRBJ1-2 | . | TRBV12-3/TRBV12-4 | TRBD1 | TGTGCCAGCAGCCATACAGGGGGCTTCTATGGCTACACCTTC | CASSHTGGFYGYTF
TRBJ1-1 | few | TRBV5-1 | . | TGCGCCAGCAGCTTGGGTGGGTTTGGCACTGAAGCTTTCTTT | CASSLGGFGTEAFF
TRBJ1-1 | few | TRBV5-1 | . | TGCGCCAGCAGCTTGGACCGCCCGAACACTGAAGCTTTCTTT | CASSLDRPNTEAFF
TRBJ2-7 | . | TRBV12-3/TRBV12-4 | . | TGTGCCAGCAGCGACAGAGCTACGAAACAGTACTTC | CASSDRATKQYF
TRBJ2-7 | many | TRBV4-2 | . | TGTGCCAGCAGCCAAGAGGTAGCGGCAGTGCTCTACGAGCAGTACTTC | CASSQEVAAVLYEQYF
TRBJ2-2 | . | TRBV7-7 | . | TGTGCTAGCAGCCAGCAAGCGAACACCGGGGAGCTGTTTTTT | CASSQQANTGELFF
TRBJ2-3 | few | TRBV3-1 | TRBD2 | TGTGCCAGCAGCTTTCATGGTGTGACTAGCGGGAGTACAGATACGCAGTATTTT | CASSFHGVTSGSTDTQYF
TRBJ2-1 | . | TRBV30 | . | TGTGCCTGGAGAGCACCTAGGCATGAGCAGTTCTTC | CAWRAPRHEQFF
TRBJ2-6 | . | TRBV11-2 | . | TGTGCCAGCAGCGACATGCGCAGGGGACGAGGTGGGGCCAACGTCCTGACTTTC | CASSDMRRGRGGANVLTF
TRBJ2-7 | few | TRBV7-9 | . | TGTGCCAGCAGCTTAGAGGAGGGGCGGAGCGAGCAGTACTTC | CASSLEEGRSEQYF
TRBJ1-2 | many | TRBV5-1 | TRBD1 | TGCGCCAGCAGTCTGGGACAGGGGGCCTATGGCTACACCTTC | CASSLGQGAYGYTF
TRBJ2-1 | . | TRBV20-1 | TRBD2 | TGCAGTGCTAGAGGTCTAGCGGGAGTCTACGATGAGCAGTTCTTC | CSARGLAGVYDEQFF
TRBJ1-1 | . | TRBV7-2 | . | TGTGCCAGCAGCTCCGACATTCCTGAAGCTTTCTTT | CASSSDIPEAFF
TRBJ2-2 | . | TRBV18 | . | TGTGCCAGCTCACCACCCGGCAGACCTAACACCGGGGAGCTGTTTTTT | CASSPPGRPNTGELFF
TRBJ1-5 | few | TRBV3-1 | . | TGTGCCAGCAGCTCAGGATCTATCGGCAATCAGCCCCAGCATTTT | CASSSGSIGNQPQHF
TRBJ2-1 | . | TRBV29-1 | . | TGCAGCATGCTTGGGAGTGCAAATGAGCAGTTCTTC | CSMLGSANEQFF
TRBJ2-2 | . | TRBV18 | . | TGTGCCAGCTCACCACCCTCCCAGCCTGGCGGGGAGCTGTTTTTT | CASSPPSQPGGELFF
TRBJ1-3 | few | TRBV27 | . | TGTGCCAGCAGTTTGAGCAGCTCCCCCGGGAACACCATATATTTT | CASSLSSSPGNTIYF
TRBJ2-1 | few | TRBV12-3/TRBV12-4 | TRBD2 | TGTGCCAGCAAACTAGCGCCGAACAATGAGCAGTTCTTC | CASKLAPNNEQFF
TRBJ2-3 | many | TRBV5-1 | . | TGCGCCAGCAGCTTGCAACCACTCCCCACAGATACGCAGTATTTT | CASSLQPLPTDTQYF
TRBJ2-7 | . | TRBV4-3 | TRBD1 | TGCGCCAGCAGCCGTACAGGGGGCACCTACGAGCAGTACTTC | CASSRTGGTYEQYF
TRBJ2-2 | . | TRBV7-2 | . | TGTGCCAGCAGCTTAATCCGCCAGACCGGGGAGCTGTTTTTT | CASSLIRQTGELFF
TRBJ1-1 | few | TRBV29-1 | . | TGCAGCGCCATGATTGGGACGGTGAACACTGAAGCTTTCTTT | CSAMIGTVNTEAFF
TRBJ1-2 | . | TRBV29-1 | TRBD1 | TGCAGCGTTGCAGGGGGCTTCGATGGCTACACCTTC | CSVAGGFDGYTF
TRBJ1-5 | few | TRBV5-1 | TRBD1 | TGCGCCAGCAGGAGGGACAGCGATAGCAATCAGCCCCAGCATTTT | CASRRDSDSNQPQHF
TRBJ1-1 | . | TRBV6-6 | . | TGTGCCAGCAGTCAACCGGGAAAATCCGGGACAAACCAGAACACTGAAGCTTTCTTT | CASSQPGKSGTNQNTEAFF
TRBJ2-3 | . | TRBV12-3/TRBV12-4 | TRBD2 | TGTGCCAGCAGGACCCTAGCGGGAGGGCCTACTACGCAGTATTTT | CASRTLAGGPTTQYF
TRBJ2-1 | . | TRBV29-1 | . | TGCAGCGTTGAAGTATTGGGACACAGCTACAATGAGCAGTTCTTC | CSVEVLGHSYNEQFF
TRBJ2-4 | few | TRBV20-1 | TRBD2 | TGCAGTGCTAGTAGGCTAGCGGGAGCTAGGACCAAAAACATTCAGTACTTC | CSASRLAGARTKNIQYF
TRBJ2-2 | many | TRBV12-3/TRBV12-4 | . | TGTGCCAGCAGTTTAATGGGGATCGGGGAGCTGTTTTTT | CASSLMGIGELFF
TRBJ2-2 | many | TRBV12-3/TRBV12-4 | . | TGTGCCAGCAGTCCTCAGGGTTCCGCCGGGGAGCTGTTTTTT | CASSPQGSAGELFF
TRBJ2-5 | . | TRBV5-1 | TRBD2 | TGCGCCAGCAGCTCTTTAGCGGGAGGGGAGACCCAGTACTTC | CASSSLAGGETQYF
TRBJ2-4 | . | TRBV12-3/TRBV12-4 | TRBD2 | TGTGCCAGCAGTTTTGGGGGTAGCGGGAGGATTGGAAACATTCAGTACTTC | CASSFGGSGRIGNIQYF
TRBJ2-1 | . | TRBV18 | . | TGTGCCAGCTCACCCCCTATGAATGAGCAGTTCTTC | CASSPPMNEQFF
TRBJ2-5 | few | TRBV7-9 | . | TGTGCCAGCAGCTTAGCCGGGACCCCGGAGACCCAGTACTTC | CASSLAGTPETQYF
TRBJ2-3 | few | TRBV5-1 | TRBD2 | TGCGCCAGCAGCCTCCCCTCGGTAGCGGGAGATACGCAGTATTTT | CASSLPSVAGDTQYF
TRBJ2-1 | few | TRBV15 | . | TGTGCCACCAGCATGCAGGGGCCCTACAATGAGCAGTTCTTC | CATSMQGPYNEQFF
TRBJ2-1 | . | TRBV5-1 | . | TGCGCCAGCAGCCAGGGACTTCTCAATGAGCAGTTCTTC | CASSQGLLNEQFF
TRBJ2-1 | few | TRBV19 | TRBD2 | TGTGCCAGTAGTATAAGTCCGGGACTAGCGGGAGCACCCTACAATGAGCAGTTCTTC | CASSISPGLAGAPYNEQFF
TRBJ1-2 | . | TRBV27 | TRBD1 | TGTGCCAGCAGTACCGCTCGGGGACAGGGGGGAGGCTACACCTTC | CASSTARGQGGGYTF
TRBJ1-2 | . | TRBV5-1 | TRBD1 | TGCGCCAGCAGAGGACAGGAGCTAGGATATGGCTACACCTTC | CASRGQELGYGYTF
TRBJ2-6 | . | TRBV27 | . | TGTGCCAGCAGCTGGACACCCTCTGGGGCCAACGTCCTGACTTTC | CASSWTPSGANVLTF
TRBJ1-5 | . | TRBV27 | . | TGTGCCAGCAGTTTATTTGGCAATCAGCCCCAGCATTTT | CASSLFGNQPQHF
TRBJ1-4 | . | TRBV5-1 | . | TGCGCCAGCACCTCTCTCGGGCGGGCTAATGAAAAACTGTTTTTT | CASTSLGRANEKLFF
TRBJ2-7 | . | TRBV5-1 | . | TGCGCCAGCAGCTTGTCGACAGATACCTACGAGCAGTACTTC | CASSLSTDTYEQYF
TRBJ2-3 | . | TRBV12-3/TRBV12-4 | TRBD2 | TGTGCCAGCAGTTTAAGGACTAGCGGGGCTAGCACAGATACGCAGTATTTT | CASSLRTSGASTDTQYF
TRBJ1-1 | few | TRBV10-3 | TRBD1 | TGTGCCACCGGACAGGGGGCAGCGGGCACTGAAGCTTTCTTT | CATGQGAAGTEAFF
TRBJ1-6 | few | TRBV6-5 | TRBD1 | TGTGCCAGCAGTTACTCCGGGACAGGGGGTTCACCCCTCCACTTT | CASSYSGTGGSPLHF
TRBJ1-1 | . | TRBV18 | . | TGTGCCAGCTCACTCGTCGGTACGAACACTGAAGCTTTCTTT | CASSLVGTNTEAFF
TRBJ1-3 | many | TRBV20-1 | . | TGCAGTGCTAGAGTAGCGGGATCTGGAAACACCATATATTTT | CSARVAGSGNTIYF
TRBJ1-1 | few | TRBV15 | . | TGTGCCACCAGCAGAGGGAGGAGGACAGAAGCTTTCTTT | CATSRGRRTEAFF
TRBJ2-3 | . | TRBV11-2 | . | TGTGCCAGCAGCTTAGATTGGTCGAGCACAGATACGCAGTATTTT | CASSLDWSSTDTQYF
TRBJ1-1 | . | TRBV28 | . | TGTGCCAGCAGTTTTGGGACGCCTCCTGAAGCTTTCTTT | CASSFGTPPEAFF